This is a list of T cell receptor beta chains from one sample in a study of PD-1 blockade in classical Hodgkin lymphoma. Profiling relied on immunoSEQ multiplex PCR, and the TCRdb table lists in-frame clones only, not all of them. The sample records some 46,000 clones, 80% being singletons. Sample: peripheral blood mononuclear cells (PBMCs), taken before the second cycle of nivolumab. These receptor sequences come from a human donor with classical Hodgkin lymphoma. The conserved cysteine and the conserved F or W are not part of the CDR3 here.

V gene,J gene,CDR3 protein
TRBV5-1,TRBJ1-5,ASSFGDPDPQPQH
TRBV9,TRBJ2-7,ASSIAGSSYEQY
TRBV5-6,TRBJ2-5,ASSLYRATGTY
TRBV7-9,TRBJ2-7,ASSLGWDEQY
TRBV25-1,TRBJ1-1,ASSQAGEGTEAF
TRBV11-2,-,ASNRGSTHEQY
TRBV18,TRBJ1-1,ASSPLSGLLGTEAF
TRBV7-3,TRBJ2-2,ASSLSRATGELF
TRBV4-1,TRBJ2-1,ASSHAPGTSVNEQF
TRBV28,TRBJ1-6,ASSWNRDRDYNSPLH
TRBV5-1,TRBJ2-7,ASSFVGRHYEQY
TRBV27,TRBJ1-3,ASSQGLSSGNTIY
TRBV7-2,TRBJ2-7,ASSYFSSDEQY
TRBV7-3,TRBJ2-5,ASSLNPGEETQY
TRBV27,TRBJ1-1,ASTPQGRGTEAF
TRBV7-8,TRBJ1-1,ASSLVTGRGGATEAF
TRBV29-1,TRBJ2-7,SVVRWGNDEQY
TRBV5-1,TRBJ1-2,ASSLVWDGSYGYT
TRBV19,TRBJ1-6,ASSTRQGGAPLH
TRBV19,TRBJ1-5,ASSSTGVSQPQH
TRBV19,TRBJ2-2,ASRSFDRKLDTGELF
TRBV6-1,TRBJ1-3,ASSDGRIVAGNTIY
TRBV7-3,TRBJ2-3,ASSLAGGAGDTQY
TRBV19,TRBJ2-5,ASSPSGGETQY
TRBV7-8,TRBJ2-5,ASSPYRGDPSLETQY
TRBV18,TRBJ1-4,ASSLDRLTNEKLF
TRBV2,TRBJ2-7,ASSEEKGPYEQY
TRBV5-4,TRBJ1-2,ASSRTDRAGGYT
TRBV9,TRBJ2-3,ASSVRGTSTDTQY
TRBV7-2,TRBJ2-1,ASSRTSGGYNEQF
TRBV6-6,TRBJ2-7,ASSWGTGKASVQY
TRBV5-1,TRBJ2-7,ASSLGVGRKGLGEQY
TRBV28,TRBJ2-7,ASSLPGQGAQGEQY
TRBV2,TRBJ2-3,ASSDISQELPDTQY
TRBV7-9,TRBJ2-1,ASSLVAGDYNEQF
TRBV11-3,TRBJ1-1,ASSLGASNTEAF
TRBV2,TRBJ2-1,ASSEAGKGYNEQF
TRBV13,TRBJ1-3,ASSLGSGTLGNTIY
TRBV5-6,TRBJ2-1,ASSLRGGGFNEQF
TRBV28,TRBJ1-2,ASSLTAGGIFLDGYT
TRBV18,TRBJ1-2,ASSLLYRDREYYGYT
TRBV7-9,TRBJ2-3,ASSLDGGGQGDTQY
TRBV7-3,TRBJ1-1,ASSPGLLGTEAF
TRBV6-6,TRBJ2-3,ASGASGTADTQY
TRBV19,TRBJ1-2,ASSIQGDRGIYGYT
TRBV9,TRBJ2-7,ASSETSGAAYEQY
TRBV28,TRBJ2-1,ASSRYKGWGNEQF